This T cell receptor (beta chain) was retrieved from a study of shared clonotypes between healthy human individuals. Profiled with immunoSEQ multiplex PCR; TCRdb holds only in-frame clones, not every one. This table holds 490,000 or so clones, roughly 85% found once. V shed 1 base and J shed 6 bases, with 5 bases lying between them. The length of the CDR3 is 12 residues. From germline, CDR1 is SGDLS and CDR2 YYNGEE. Each donor was a Caucasian adult residing in Nashville, Tennessee. The rearrangement links TRBV9 to TRBJ2-1; D possibly corresponds to TRBD2 (5 bases). The clonotype originates from a woman aged 40 to 50 in good health. Some clones in this sample may be carry-over from other donors' samples. The sequenced material came from PBMCs. The CDR3 loop is CASSVTSNEQFF. The CDR3 nucleotides read TGTGCCAGCAGCGTAACTAGCAATGAGCAGTTCTTC.